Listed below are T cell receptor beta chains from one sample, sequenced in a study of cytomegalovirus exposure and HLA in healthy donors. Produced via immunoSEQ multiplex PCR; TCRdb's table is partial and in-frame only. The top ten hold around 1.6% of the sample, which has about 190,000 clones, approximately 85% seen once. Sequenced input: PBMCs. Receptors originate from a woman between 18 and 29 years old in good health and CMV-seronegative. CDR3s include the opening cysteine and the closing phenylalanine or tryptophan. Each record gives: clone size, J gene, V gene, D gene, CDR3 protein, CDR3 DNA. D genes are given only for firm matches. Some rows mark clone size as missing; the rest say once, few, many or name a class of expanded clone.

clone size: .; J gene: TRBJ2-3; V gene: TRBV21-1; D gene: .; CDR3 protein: CASSRSGIGDTQYF; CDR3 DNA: TGTGCCAGCAGCAGGAGCGGGATTGGCGATACGCAGTATTTT
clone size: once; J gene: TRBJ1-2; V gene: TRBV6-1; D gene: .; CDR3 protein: CASSEVTGLGYTF; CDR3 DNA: TGTGCCAGCAGTGAAGTAACAGGGCTGGGCTACACCTTC
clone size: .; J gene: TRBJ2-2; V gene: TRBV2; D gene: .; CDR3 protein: CASSEDSSTGELFF; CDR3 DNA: TGTGCCAGCAGTGAAGATAGCTCCACCGGGGAGCTGTTTTTT
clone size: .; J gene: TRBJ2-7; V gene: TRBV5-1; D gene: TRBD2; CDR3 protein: CASSPGLAGGISSYEQYF; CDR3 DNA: TGCGCCAGCAGCCCTGGACTAGCGGGAGGGATAAGCTCCTACGAGCAGTACTTC
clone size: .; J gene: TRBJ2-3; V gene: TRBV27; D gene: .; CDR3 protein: CASKVTGTDTQYF; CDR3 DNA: TGTGCCAGCAAGGTGACGGGTACAGATACGCAGTATTTT
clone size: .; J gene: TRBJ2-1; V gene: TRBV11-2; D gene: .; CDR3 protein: CASSLEPGNEQFF; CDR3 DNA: TGTGCCAGCAGCTTAGAACCAGGGAATGAGCAGTTCTTC
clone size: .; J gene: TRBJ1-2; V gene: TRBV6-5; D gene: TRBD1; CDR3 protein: CASSPTDRTNYGYTF; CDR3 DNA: TGTGCCAGCAGCCCCACGGACAGGACTAACTATGGCTACACCTTC
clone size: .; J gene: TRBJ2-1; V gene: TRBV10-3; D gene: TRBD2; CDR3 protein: CAISELQAGDVYNEQFF; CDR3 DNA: TGTGCCATCAGTGAACTACAAGCGGGAGATGTCTACAATGAGCAGTTCTTC
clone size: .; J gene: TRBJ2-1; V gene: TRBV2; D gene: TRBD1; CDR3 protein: CASTEGQGWSNEQFF; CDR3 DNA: TGTGCCAGCACAGAGGGACAGGGATGGAGCAATGAGCAGTTCTTC
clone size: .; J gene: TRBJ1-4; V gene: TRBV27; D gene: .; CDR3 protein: CASSLRWGPPEKLFF; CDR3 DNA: TGTGCCAGCAGTCTGCGATGGGGGCCGCCTGAAAAACTGTTTTTT
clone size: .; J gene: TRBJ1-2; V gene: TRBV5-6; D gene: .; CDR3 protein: CASSSEQGNYGYTF; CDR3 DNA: TGTGCCAGCAGCTCCGAACAGGGAAACTATGGCTACACCTTC
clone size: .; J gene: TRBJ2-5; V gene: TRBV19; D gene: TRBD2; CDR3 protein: CASSIGPTSGQETQYF; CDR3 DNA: TGTGCCAGTAGTATAGGGCCCACTAGCGGCCAAGAGACCCAGTACTTC
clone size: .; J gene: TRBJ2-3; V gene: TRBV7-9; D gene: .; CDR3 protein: CASSAQTVPTDTQYF; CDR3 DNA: TGTGCCAGCAGCGCCCAGACAGTTCCCACAGATACGCAGTATTTT
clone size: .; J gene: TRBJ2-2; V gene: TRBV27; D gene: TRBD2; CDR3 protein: CASSLSLAGGTGELFF; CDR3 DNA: TGTGCCAGCAGTTTATCACTAGCGGGGGGCACCGGGGAGCTGTTTTTT
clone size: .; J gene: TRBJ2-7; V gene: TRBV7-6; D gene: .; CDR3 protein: CASSLRGYEQYF; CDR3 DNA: TGTGCCAGCAGCTTACGCGGGTACGAGCAGTACTTC
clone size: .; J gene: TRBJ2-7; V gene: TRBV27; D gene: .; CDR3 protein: CASSLTGSGYEQYF; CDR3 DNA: TGTGCCAGCAGTTTAACAGGGTCGGGCTACGAGCAGTACTTC
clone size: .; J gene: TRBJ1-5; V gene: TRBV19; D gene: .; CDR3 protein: CASSIQGLGIQPQHF; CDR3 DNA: TGTGCCAGTAGTATCCAGGGACTCGGGATCCAGCCCCAGCATTTT
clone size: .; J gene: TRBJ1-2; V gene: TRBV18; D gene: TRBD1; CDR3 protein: CASSPNGQGAGSYTF; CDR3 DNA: TGTGCCAGCTCACCAAACGGACAGGGGGCTGGAAGCTACACCTTC
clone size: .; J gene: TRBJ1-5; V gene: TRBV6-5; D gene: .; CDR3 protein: CASRRGEGGQPQHF; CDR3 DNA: TGTGCCAGCAGACGAGGGGAGGGCGGCCAGCCCCAGCATTTT
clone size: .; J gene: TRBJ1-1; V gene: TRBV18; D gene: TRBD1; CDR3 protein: CASSKQGANTEAFF; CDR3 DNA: TGTGCCAGCTCAAAACAGGGGGCGAACACTGAAGCTTTCTTT
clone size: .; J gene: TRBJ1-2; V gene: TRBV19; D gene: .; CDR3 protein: CASSIDRANYGYTF; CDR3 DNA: TGTGCCAGTAGTATAGATCGCGCGAACTATGGCTACACCTTC
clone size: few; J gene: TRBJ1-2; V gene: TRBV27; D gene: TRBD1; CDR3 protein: CASSSGGQGYTF; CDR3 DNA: TGTGCCAGCAGTTCAGGGGGGCAGGGCTACACCTTC
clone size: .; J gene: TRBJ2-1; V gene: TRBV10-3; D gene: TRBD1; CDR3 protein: CAIRVGQGNEQFF; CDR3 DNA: TGTGCCATCAGGGTGGGACAGGGGAATGAGCAGTTCTTC
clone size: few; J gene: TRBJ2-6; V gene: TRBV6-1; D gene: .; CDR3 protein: CASSEGQGWDFSGANVLTF; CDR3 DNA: TGTGCCAGCAGTGAGGGCCAGGGATGGGATTTCTCTGGGGCCAACGTCCTGACTTTC